This TCR beta chain was captured by sequencing in a study of vaccination and CD4 T cells after COVID-19. At the level of the study: The convalescent group had six males, four females, seven Caucasians, two Asians, one multiracial. The authors used overlapping spike peptides from SARS-CoV-2, HCoV-NL63, HCoV-OC43 and HCoV-229E to stimulate cells. Control cultures were supplied with a CEFX pool, an HIV-1 Nef pool, or no peptide at all.

Sequenced with the Oncomine TCR Beta short-read assay was DNA taken from cultured CD4+ T cells. TCRdb reprocessed the PCR reads with MiXCR, giving one entry per CDR3 protein. This table holds 15,000 to 20,000 distinct CDR3 sequences, 70% found once. Treatment here: roughly 11-day PBMC culture with coronavirus spike peptide pools or control peptides (ViraFEST assay). The ViraFEST method relied on peptide pools to expand antigen-specific T cells, followed by TCR sequencing. Worth noting for this clonotype: The antigen remains unidentified.

The CDR3 spans 16 residues. Germline-derived CDR1 and CDR2 are SGHRS and YFSETQ. The V and J ends lost 4 bases and 8 bases respectively, with 22 bases between them. Sample: CD4+ T cells from blood, cultured in vitro. This TCR was recovered from a human donor who had recovered from COVID-19. The gene calls are TRBV5-1 and TRBJ2-1; the D gene is possibly TRBD2 (6 bases). As DNA, the CDR3 is TGCGCCAGCAGCCCCGGAGGGGACCGAAGGGAAGATGAGCAGTTCTTC. Protein sequence: CASSPGGDRREDEQFF.